This record covers a single T cell receptor (beta chain). Its antigen is still unknown. These data are taken from a study of blood T cells in healthy people across ages. Study context: T cells yielded about one barcoded beta molecule per two cells through template switching. Study conclusions and caveats: A strong correlation between TCR beta diversity and naive T cell percentage was seen. Higher diversity and more naive CD4+ cells were features of long-lived donors, compared to aged donors.

From germline, CDR1 is GTSNPN and CDR2 SVGIG (reference sequence). The J segment lost 6 bases and the V segment lost 4 bases, leaving 5 bases of the junction unmatched. This CDR3 has 13 residues. Sample-barcoded 5' priming and a J-beta primer mix drove a second PCR of 7 to 11 cycles. A single record per CDR3 protein comes from TCRdb applying MiXCR to the 5' RACE reads. This table has about 830,000 distinct CDR3 sequences, 58% appearing once. Isolated per sample were at least 7 million PBMCs. The source is a man aged 25-40 years in good health. The chain recombines TRBV30 with TRBJ1-5; TRBD1 aligns across 8 bases. Sequenced: blood. CDR3 amino acids: CAWTQGGGQPQHF. CDR3 sequence (DNA): TGTGCCTGGACACAGGGGGGCGGTCAGCCCCAGCATTTT.